These T cell receptor beta chains were read from a single sample in a study of T cell responses to AZD1222 COVID-19 vaccine. The repertoire was sequenced with immunoSEQ multiplex PCR; TCRdb's copy has only in-frame clones and lacks some. This table has around 100,000 clones, about four fifths appearing once. The specimen was peripheral blood, collected on day 0 of AZD1222 vaccination. The source is an adult in good health. CDR3s include the opening cysteine and the closing phenylalanine or tryptophan. Fields, in order: J gene, clone size, D gene, V gene, CDR3 DNA, CDR3 protein. D genes are given only for firm matches. Clone sizes are given selectively: once, few, many, or a class where the clone is expanded.

J gene: TRBJ1-3; clone size: once; D gene: NA; V gene: TRBV15; CDR3 DNA: TGTGCCACCAGCAGAGCGCAGAGACTGTCTGGAAACACCATATATTTT; CDR3 protein: CATSRAQRLSGNTIYF
J gene: TRBJ2-1; clone size: NA; D gene: NA; V gene: TRBV7-2; CDR3 DNA: TGTGCCAGCAGCTCAGGACAGCGCAATGAGCAGTTCTTC; CDR3 protein: CASSSGQRNEQFF
J gene: TRBJ1-2; clone size: NA; D gene: NA; V gene: TRBV3-1/TRBV3-2; CDR3 DNA: TGTGCCAGCAGCCAAGGGCAGGCGGGCGGCTACACCTTC; CDR3 protein: CASSQGQAGGYTF
J gene: TRBJ1-6; clone size: NA; D gene: NA; V gene: TRBV27; CDR3 DNA: TGTGCCAGCAGTAGCAGCGGACCCTACTGGCCCCTCCACTTT; CDR3 protein: CASSSSGPYWPLHF
J gene: TRBJ1-4; clone size: NA; D gene: NA; V gene: TRBV5-8; CDR3 DNA: TGTGCCAGCAGCAGAACCGGGACGCTACTTGCAACTAATGAAAAACTGTTTTTT; CDR3 protein: CASSRTGTLLATNEKLFF
J gene: TRBJ2-3; clone size: NA; D gene: TRBD2; V gene: TRBV6-5; CDR3 DNA: TGTGCCAGCCGAAGCGGGGGGGCCGGAGATACGCAGTATTTT; CDR3 protein: CASRSGGAGDTQYF
J gene: TRBJ2-1; clone size: NA; D gene: NA; V gene: TRBV5-1; CDR3 DNA: TGCGCCAGCAGCTGGCAGGGGAGGGATGAGCAGTTCTTC; CDR3 protein: CASSWQGRDEQFF
J gene: TRBJ1-1; clone size: NA; D gene: TRBD1; V gene: TRBV5-6; CDR3 DNA: TGTGCCAGCAGCTTAATTGGACAGGGGGGCACTGAAGCTTTCTTT; CDR3 protein: CASSLIGQGGTEAFF
J gene: TRBJ2-5; clone size: NA; D gene: NA; V gene: TRBV5-8; CDR3 DNA: TGTGCCAGCAGCTTCGGGCGGGCTTGGGAGACCCAGTACTTC; CDR3 protein: CASSFGRAWETQYF
J gene: TRBJ1-5; clone size: NA; D gene: TRBD1; V gene: TRBV2; CDR3 DNA: TGTGCCAGCAGGGGAGACAGGGGACAGCCCCAGCATTTT; CDR3 protein: CASRGDRGQPQHF
J gene: TRBJ1-1; clone size: NA; D gene: NA; V gene: TRBV11-2; CDR3 DNA: TGTGCCAGCAGCTTCAGGGGAGGATTAAACACTGAAGCTTTCTTT; CDR3 protein: CASSFRGGLNTEAFF
J gene: TRBJ2-7; clone size: NA; D gene: TRBD1; V gene: TRBV6-5; CDR3 DNA: TGTGCCAGCAGCCCGGACAGGGGGCAGTACGAGCAGTACTTC; CDR3 protein: CASSPDRGQYEQYF
J gene: TRBJ1-5; clone size: once; D gene: TRBD1; V gene: TRBV27; CDR3 DNA: TGTGCCAGCAGCGCGGGCGGGACAGGGGGCTTTCAGCCCCAGCATTTT; CDR3 protein: CASSAGGTGGFQPQHF
J gene: TRBJ2-7; clone size: NA; D gene: NA; V gene: TRBV23-1; CDR3 DNA: TGCGCCAGCAGAGAAGACGGCTACGAGCAGTACTTC; CDR3 protein: CASREDGYEQYF
J gene: TRBJ1-5; clone size: NA; D gene: NA; V gene: TRBV6-5; CDR3 DNA: TGTGCCAGCCGAATTAACAGGGGCAATCAGCCCCAGCATTTT; CDR3 protein: CASRINRGNQPQHF
J gene: TRBJ2-1; clone size: few; D gene: TRBD2; V gene: TRBV7-2; CDR3 DNA: TGTGCCAGCAGCGCTTACAGCGGGAGTGTACTGGGTGAGCAGTTCTTC; CDR3 protein: CASSAYSGSVLGEQFF
J gene: TRBJ2-7; clone size: NA; D gene: TRBD1; V gene: TRBV10-3; CDR3 DNA: TGTGCCATCAGGACCGGGACAGGGGTTTACGAGCAGTACTTC; CDR3 protein: CAIRTGTGVYEQYF
J gene: TRBJ1-1; clone size: once; D gene: NA; V gene: TRBV30; CDR3 DNA: TGTGCCTGGCGGGATTGGCGGCTGAACACTGAAGCTTTCTTT; CDR3 protein: CAWRDWRLNTEAFF
J gene: TRBJ2-2; clone size: NA; D gene: TRBD2; V gene: TRBV5-1; CDR3 DNA: TGCGCCAGCAGCTCGAAGAGCGGGGTAGGCACCGGGGAGCTGTTTTTT; CDR3 protein: CASSSKSGVGTGELFF
J gene: TRBJ1-4; clone size: NA; D gene: NA; V gene: TRBV28; CDR3 DNA: TGTGCCAGCAGTTTGACAGGTCCGAAGGAAAAACTGTTTTTT; CDR3 protein: CASSLTGPKEKLFF
J gene: TRBJ2-5; clone size: NA; D gene: NA; V gene: TRBV4-1; CDR3 DNA: TGCGCCAGCAGCCCCTCGGGAGCGGGTAACCAAGAGACCCAGTACTTC; CDR3 protein: CASSPSGAGNQETQYF
J gene: TRBJ1-1; clone size: NA; D gene: NA; V gene: TRBV18; CDR3 DNA: TGTGCCAGCTCACTGCCCGAAGGGTCGAGGGAAGCTTTCTTT; CDR3 protein: CASSLPEGSREAFF
J gene: TRBJ2-5; clone size: NA; D gene: NA; V gene: TRBV6-1; CDR3 DNA: TGTGCCAGCAGTTCTCAACAGGGATCGAAGACCCAGTACTTC; CDR3 protein: CASSSQQGSKTQYF
J gene: TRBJ2-1; clone size: NA; D gene: TRBD2; V gene: TRBV6-5; CDR3 DNA: TGTGCCAGCAGGTCTGCTGCTAGCGGCTTCGGGGAGCAGTTCTTC; CDR3 protein: CASRSAASGFGEQFF
J gene: TRBJ2-5; clone size: NA; D gene: NA; V gene: TRBV5-1; CDR3 DNA: TGCGCCAGCAGCGGGGGGACAGTTCAAGAGACCCAGTACTTC; CDR3 protein: CASSGGTVQETQYF
J gene: TRBJ2-7; clone size: many; D gene: NA; V gene: TRBV5-6; CDR3 DNA: TGTGCCAGCAGCTTGGAGTGGGTTTCCTACGAGCAGTACTTC; CDR3 protein: CASSLEWVSYEQYF
J gene: TRBJ1-1; clone size: few; D gene: TRBD1; V gene: TRBV7-2; CDR3 DNA: TGTGCCAGCAGCTTGTCGGGCAGGGGGGGCACTGAAGCTTTCTTT; CDR3 protein: CASSLSGRGGTEAFF
J gene: TRBJ2-7; clone size: medium-sized; D gene: TRBD1; V gene: TRBV7-9; CDR3 DNA: TGTGCCAGCAGCCCCGTTTGGGACAGGGGAGGGTACGAGCAGTACTTC; CDR3 protein: CASSPVWDRGGYEQYF
J gene: TRBJ2-3; clone size: NA; D gene: NA; V gene: TRBV6-5; CDR3 DNA: TGTGCCATTAAACAGGCACCTAGCACAGATACGCAGTATTTT; CDR3 protein: CAIKQAPSTDTQYF
J gene: TRBJ1-4; clone size: NA; D gene: NA; V gene: TRBV6-1; CDR3 DNA: TGTGCCAGCAGTGAAATTTGGGGCACTAATGAAAAACTGTTTTTT; CDR3 protein: CASSEIWGTNEKLFF
J gene: TRBJ1-3; clone size: NA; D gene: NA; V gene: TRBV15; CDR3 DNA: TGTGCCACCAGCAGAGATCCCGGACATCAACCTGGAAACACCATATATTTT; CDR3 protein: CATSRDPGHQPGNTIYF
J gene: TRBJ2-2; clone size: NA; D gene: NA; V gene: TRBV7-7; CDR3 DNA: TGTGCTAGCAGCTTATGGGTTGTCGGGGCCTCGAACACCGGGGAGCTGTTTTTT; CDR3 protein: CASSLWVVGASNTGELFF
J gene: TRBJ2-1; clone size: NA; D gene: NA; V gene: TRBV9; CDR3 DNA: TGTGCCAGCAGCGTGAAGGGGGATACCTCCTACAATGAGCAGTTCTTC; CDR3 protein: CASSVKGDTSYNEQFF
J gene: TRBJ2-7; clone size: NA; D gene: NA; V gene: TRBV6-1; CDR3 DNA: TGTGCCAGCACTCCGGCAGGGAGCTACGAGCAGTACTTC; CDR3 protein: CASTPAGSYEQYF
J gene: TRBJ2-5; clone size: NA; D gene: NA; V gene: TRBV11-2; CDR3 DNA: TGTGCCAGCAGCTTAGCGGGGCCCTACCAAGAGACCCAGTACTTC; CDR3 protein: CASSLAGPYQETQYF
J gene: TRBJ1-5; clone size: few; D gene: NA; V gene: TRBV19; CDR3 DNA: TGTGCCAGTAGTACCACGGAGGTTCAGCCCCAGCATTTT; CDR3 protein: CASSTTEVQPQHF
J gene: TRBJ2-7; clone size: NA; D gene: TRBD2; V gene: TRBV6-5; CDR3 DNA: TGTGCCAGCAGCCGTGCGCAGCGGGGGGGCCATGAGCAGTACTTC; CDR3 protein: CASSRAQRGGHEQYF
J gene: TRBJ1-5; clone size: NA; D gene: TRBD1; V gene: TRBV7-9; CDR3 DNA: TGTGCCAGCAGCTTAAATTCCGGGACAGGGGGCCCTCTACACGGGCCCCAGCATTTT; CDR3 protein: CASSLNSGTGGPLHGPQHF
J gene: TRBJ1-2; clone size: NA; D gene: NA; V gene: TRBV6-6; CDR3 DNA: TGTGCCAGCAGTTATGGGACCGACCCTAACTATGGCTACACCTTC; CDR3 protein: CASSYGTDPNYGYTF
J gene: TRBJ1-6; clone size: NA; D gene: TRBD1; V gene: TRBV11-1; CDR3 DNA: TGTGCCAGCAGCTCCGGGACAGCTCCCTATAATTCACCCCTCCACTTT; CDR3 protein: CASSSGTAPYNSPLHF
J gene: TRBJ1-1; clone size: NA; D gene: NA; V gene: TRBV27; CDR3 DNA: TGTGCCAGCCGATTTCAAGGCGGTACTGAAGCTTTCTTT; CDR3 protein: CASRFQGGTEAFF
J gene: TRBJ1-6; clone size: once; D gene: TRBD1; V gene: TRBV5-1; CDR3 DNA: TGCGCCAGCAGCGTCGGGACAGGGACAAACTCCTATAATTCACCCCTCCACTTT; CDR3 protein: CASSVGTGTNSYNSPLHF
J gene: TRBJ2-5; clone size: once; D gene: NA; V gene: TRBV7-9; CDR3 DNA: TGTGCCAGCAGCTTACCAGGGCCAGAGACCCAGTACTTC; CDR3 protein: CASSLPGPETQYF
J gene: TRBJ2-7; clone size: NA; D gene: NA; V gene: TRBV6-5; CDR3 DNA: TGTGCCAGCAGTTTACTAGAGAGGTCCTACGAGCAGTACTTC; CDR3 protein: CASSLLERSYEQYF
J gene: TRBJ2-2; clone size: once; D gene: NA; V gene: TRBV25-1; CDR3 DNA: TGTGCCAGCAGTGAACAGTTAGCCGGGGAGCTGTTTTTT; CDR3 protein: CASSEQLAGELFF
J gene: TRBJ2-7; clone size: NA; D gene: NA; V gene: TRBV10-2; CDR3 DNA: TGCGCCAGCGGAGGTGGCAGCTACGAGCAGTACTTC; CDR3 protein: CASGGGSYEQYF
J gene: TRBJ1-2; clone size: NA; D gene: NA; V gene: TRBV11-2; CDR3 DNA: TGTGCCAGCAGCTTAAGGGCCGGGGTTCGGGGCTACACCTTC; CDR3 protein: CASSLRAGVRGYTF